The 20 T cell receptor beta chains presented below share a single source sample, sequenced in a study of beta chain features in type 1 diabetes. Since all of the isolated RNA was reverse transcribed, expressed TCRB transcripts were what got sequenced. Data came from immunoSEQ multiplex PCR; TCRdb stores just in-frame clones and leaves some out. In the table there are about 330,000 clones, approximately 11% of which are singletons. The sequencing input was naive CD4+ T cells from blood. The receptors shown here come from a woman in her thirties in good health.

In this sample, this clone turned up a few times. The chain is built from TRBV5-8 and TRBJ2-7; 7 bases are shared with TRBD1. Trimming at V came to 4 bases and at J to 0 bases, leaving 13 bases not matched to a gene. Germline V gene data show CDR1 as SGHTS and CDR2 as YDEGEE. The CDR3 extends over 17 amino acids. CDR3: CASSPTRDSSSSYEQYF. CDR3 sequence (DNA): TGTGCCAGCAGCCCAACTCGGGACAGCTCGAGCTCCTACGAGCAGTACTTC.

Many counts were recorded for this clone. This chain links TRBV4-3 with TRBJ2-5; 8 positions match TRBD2. The CDR3 is 15 amino acids. V shed 3 bases, J shed 4 bases, and the junction held 7 bases outside the gene matches. Germline CDR1 and CDR2: LGHNA and YSLEER. The CDR3 DNA sequence: TGCGCCAGCAGCCACAGTGCGGGAGGTGGAGAGACCCAGTACTTC. Its protein product is CASSHSAGGGETQYF.

CDR3 sequence reads: CSVAATNRGQGYTF. CDR3 nucleotides: TGCAGCGTCGCAGCGACTAACAGGGGGCAAGGCTACACCTTC. This chain links TRBV29-1 with TRBJ1-2, with 9 nucleotides matching TRBD1. With 6 bases clipped from V and 8 bases from J, the junction kept 13 bases outside the gene matches. The CDR3 is made up of 14 amino acids. The germline V gene has CDR1 SQVTM and CDR2 ANQGSEA.

V usage is TRBV13 and J usage is TRBJ2-3; 16 nucleotides agree with TRBD2. V was clipped by 5 bases and J by 0 bases; unmatched bases: 2. This CDR3 spans 17 amino acids. The germline CDR1 and CDR2 sequences are PRHDT and FYEKMQ (reference sequence). The CDR3 protein is CASSTGLAGGSTDTQYF. For the CDR3, the DNA is TGTGCCAGCAGCACGGGACTAGCGGGAGGGAGCACAGATACGCAGTATTTT.

This clone was counted only a few times. The V and J genes are TRBV18 and TRBJ2-7; maybe TRBD2 (5 bases). The germline gives CDR1 KGHSH, CDR2 LQKENI. Trimming removed 3 bases at V and 0 bases at J, with 15 bases between. There are 16 residues in the CDR3. DNA of the CDR3: TGTGCCAGCTCACCGGATGGAGGAACTAGCTCCTACGAGCAGTACTTC. This sequence encodes CASSPDGGTSSYEQYF.

This clone was detected only a few times. The chain joins TRBV19 to TRBJ2-1; 8 bases agree with TRBD2. The CDR3 contains 16 residues. Unmatched junction bases numbered 9, after V lost 3 bases and J lost 5 bases. Germline CDR1 is LNHDA and CDR2 is SQIVND (reference sequence). The CDR3 nucleotides read TGTGCCAGTAGTATGGGTACTAGCGGAGACCACAATGAGCAGTTCTTC. Translating gives CASSMGTSGDHNEQFF.

The chain combines TRBV6-5 with TRBJ2-5, with 10 nucleotides matching TRBD1. Losses at the gene ends were 6 bases for V and 1 base for J; bases not matched to a gene: 5. The germline V gene encodes CDR1 MNHEY and CDR2 SVGAGI. This CDR3 has 15 residues. The CDR3 protein is CASRGGQGFQETQYF. The CDR3 bases are TGTGCCAGCAGGGGGGGACAGGGGTTCCAAGAGACCCAGTACTTC.

This clone was detected only a few times. The rearrangement links TRBV9 to TRBJ2-5; D perhaps matches TRBD2 (5 bases). The CDR3 spans 13 residues. CDR1 and CDR2 (germline): SGDLS, YYNGEE. Trimming stripped 5 bases from V and 4 bases from J, with 12 bases between. The CDR3 nucleotides read TGTGCCAGCAGTGACGGGAACCGAGAGACCCAGTACTTC. It specifies CASSDGNRETQYF.

This rearrangement joins TRBV6-1 to TRBJ2-3; a weak D match, TRBD1 (5 bases). Per the germline V gene, CDR1 is MNHNS and CDR2 is SASEGT. The V end lost 4 bases, the J end lost 5 bases, and 16 bases lay between the germline ends. The CDR3 covers 15 residues. The CDR3 nucleotides are TGTGCCAGCAGTGGAACAGGATCCCCGCTAGATACGCAGTATTTT. It is translated as CASSGTGSPLDTQYF.

V and J are TRBV11-2 and TRBJ2-3, with TRBD2 matching over 9 bases. Trimming took 5 bases from V and 1 from J; bases not matched to a gene: 4. The germline V gene has CDR1 SGHAT and CDR2 FQNNGV. The CDR3 contains 15 residues. The CDR3 sequence: CASSHLAGGTDTQYF. Here the CDR3 DNA reads TGTGCCAGCAGCCATTTAGCGGGAGGCACAGATACGCAGTATTTT.

This clone showed up just a few times. V usage is TRBV28 and J usage is TRBJ2-5; 9 nucleotides line up with TRBD1. V dropped 5 bases and J dropped 5; count of bases not matched to a gene: 6. The germline V gene encodes CDR1 MDHEN and CDR2 SYDVKM. This CDR3 region has 14 residues. The CDR3 protein is CASSPTGGAETQYF. CDR3 nucleotide sequence: TGTGCCAGCAGTCCGACAGGGGGAGCTGAGACCCAGTACTTC. Full variable domain (missing parts from reference TRBV28 and TRBJ2-5): DVKVTQSSRYLVKRTGEKVFLECVQDMDHENMFWYRQDPGLGLRLIYFSYDVKMKEKGDIPEGYSVSREKKERFSLILESASTNQTSMYLCASSPTGGAETQYFGPGTRLLVL.

This clone was seen only a few times. The chain recombines TRBV28 with TRBJ2-7; tentative D call: TRBD2 (5 bases). The CDR3 is 15 residues long. CDR1 and CDR2 from the germline V gene are MDHEN and SYDVKM. V shed 3 bases and J shed 2 bases, with 14 bases lying between them. The CDR3, as DNA: TGTGCCAGCAGTTTGCGCCCTAGCCGAGCCTACGAGCAGTACTTC. Translated: CASSLRPSRAYEQYF.

The V call is TRBV9, the J call TRBJ1-2; possible D gene TRBD1, 5 bases. Germline V gene lookup returns CDR1 SGDLS and CDR2 YYNGEE. The CDR3 has 14 amino acids. The V gene lost 2 bases and the J gene lost 2 bases, with 10 bases spanning the gap. This CDR3 reads CASSVDSTNYGYTF. CDR3 bases: TGTGCCAGCAGCGTTGACAGCACCAACTATGGCTACACCTTC.

This clone was counted only a few times. The V and J genes are TRBV7-2 and TRBJ1-4; 12 bases match TRBD1. J was trimmed by 8 bases and V by 5 bases; bases with no gene match: 12. CDR1 and CDR2 from the germline V gene are SGHTA and FQGNSA. The CDR3 is 17 residues long. The CDR3 coding sequence is TGTGCCAGCAGCGCCGGGACAGGGGGCGCTTTCAGGGAAAAACTGTTTTTT. This sequence encodes CASSAGTGGAFREKLFF. The full variable domain, rest sourced from reference TRBV7-2 and TRBJ1-4, is GAGVSQSPSNKVTEKGKDVELRCDPISGHTALYWYRQSLGQGLEFLIYFQGNSAPDKSGLPSDRFSAERTGGSVSTLTIQRTQQEDSAVYLCASSAGTGGAFREKLFFGSGTQLSVL.

This clone occurred a few times. The V gene is TRBV5-1, the J gene TRBJ2-2, with TRBD2 identical over 10 bases. Germline CDR1 reads SGHRS; CDR2 reads YFSETQ. V gave up 4 bases and J gave up 0 bases; unmatched junction bases: 3. The CDR3 extends over 16 amino acids. This CDR3 is CASSVTSGTNTGELFF. In nucleotides, the CDR3 is TGCGCCAGCAGCGTCACTAGCGGGACGAACACCGGGGAGCTGTTTTTT. Variable domain in full (rest from reference TRBV5-1 and TRBJ2-2): KAGVTQTPRYLIKTRGQQVTLSCSPISGHRSVSWYQQTPGQGLQFLFEYFSETQRNKGNFPGRFSGRQFSNSRSEMNVSTLELGDSALYLCASSVTSGTNTGELFFGEGSRLTVL.

This clone has only a few counts. The sample contains more than one DNA sequence encoding this CDR3. The V and J genes are TRBV18 and TRBJ1-1; D gene unclear. Trimming removed 6 bases at V and 1 base at J, with 9 bases between. This CDR3 comprises 13 residues. The germline gives CDR1 KGHSH, CDR2 LQKENI. Here the CDR3 reads CASSQTPNTEAFF. CDR3 sequence (DNA): TGTGCCAGCTCTCAAACACCGAACACTGAAGCTTTCTTT.

In this sample, this clone turned up a few times. The chain is built from TRBV2 and TRBJ2-7; 8 nucleotides agree with TRBD1. The V gene end was trimmed by 5 bases and the J gene end by 1 base; junction bases not matched to a gene: 7. Germline CDR1 reads SNHLY; CDR2 reads FYNNEI. The CDR3 runs to 15 residues. CDR3 bases: TGTGCCAGCAGTTCGGACAGGGCGTATTCCTACGAGCAGTACTTC. Protein sequence: CASSSDRAYSYEQYF.

This sequence joins TRBV6-1 and TRBJ1-3, with D uncertain. V was cut by 2 bases and J by 0 bases, with 14 bases left in between. This CDR3 region has 17 residues. From germline, CDR1 is MNHNS and CDR2 SASEGT. CDR3 sequence reads: CASSEMPRPSSGNTIYF. The CDR3 nucleotides read TGTGCCAGCAGTGAAATGCCCAGGCCCAGCTCTGGAAACACCATATATTTT.

This chain connects TRBV5-1 to TRBJ2-5, with D possibly TRBD2 on 5 matching bases. The germline V gene encodes CDR1 SGHRS and CDR2 YFSETQ. This CDR3 region has 17 residues. V was pared by 4 bases and J by 2 bases, with 21 bases between. The CDR3 DNA is TGCGCCAGCAGCCACGACCCGTTCGAGGGTCGGCAAGAGACCCAGTACTTC. It codes for CASSHDPFEGRQETQYF.

The CDR3 reads CASSPPGTRPRNIQYF. DNA of the CDR3: TGTGCCAGCAGCCCTCCCGGGACTAGACCTCGGAACATTCAGTACTTC. This rearrangement joins TRBV7-2 to TRBJ2-4; 8 bases agree with TRBD2. V gave up 5 bases and J gave up 7 bases; unmatched junction bases: 13. Looked up from germline, CDR1 is SGHTA and CDR2 is FQGNSA. The CDR3 is 16 amino acids.